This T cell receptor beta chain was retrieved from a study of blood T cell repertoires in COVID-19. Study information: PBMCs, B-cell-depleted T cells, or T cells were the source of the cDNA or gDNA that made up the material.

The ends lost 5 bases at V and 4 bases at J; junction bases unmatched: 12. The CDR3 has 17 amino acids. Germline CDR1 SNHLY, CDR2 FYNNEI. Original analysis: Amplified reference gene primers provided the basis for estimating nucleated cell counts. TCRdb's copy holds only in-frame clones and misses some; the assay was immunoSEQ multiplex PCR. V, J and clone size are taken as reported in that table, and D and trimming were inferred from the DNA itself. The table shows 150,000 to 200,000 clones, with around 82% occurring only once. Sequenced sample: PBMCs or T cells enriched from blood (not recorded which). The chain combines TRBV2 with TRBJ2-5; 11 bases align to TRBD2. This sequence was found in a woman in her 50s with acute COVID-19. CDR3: CASSIAGGPSLRETQYF. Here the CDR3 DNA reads TGTGCCAGCAGTATAGCGGGGGGGCCTTCCCTGAGAGAGACCCAGTACTTC.